A selection of T cell receptor beta chains follows, all from one sample in a study of T cell clones after liver transplantation. Only in-frame clones appear in the TCRdb table, and some are missing; sequencing was by immunoSEQ multiplex PCR. The table shows over 90,000 clones, with about 86% occurring only once. The material was CD4+ T cells from blood, obtained approximately 45 months after liver transplant. These receptors came from a human patient who received a liver transplant. Part of the T cells may come from the graft donor. CDR3s include the opening cysteine and the closing phenylalanine or tryptophan. A D gene is named only where the DNA matches it firmly. Clone size appears in some rows only: once, few, many, or a class for an expanded clone.

length: 14
D: NA
J: TRBJ1-5
size: NA
V: TRBV5-1
DNA: TGCGCCAGCAGCTTGAACGGGGGGAATCAGCCCCAGCATTTT
CDR3: CASSLNGGNQPQHF

length: 11
D: NA
J: TRBJ1-1
size: few
V: TRBV5-1
DNA: TGCGCCAGCAAGGGAGCCACTGAAGCTTTCTTT
CDR3: CASKGATEAFF

length: 12
D: NA
J: TRBJ2-7
size: NA
V: TRBV29-1
DNA: TGCAGCGTTGCGGCAGGAGCCTACGAGCAGTACTTC
CDR3: CSVAAGAYEQYF

length: 17
D: TRBD1
J: TRBJ1-1
size: NA
V: TRBV28
DNA: TGTGCCAGCACCCCCTTACCGGGACAGGGGGGGAACACTGAAGCTTTCTTT
CDR3: CASTPLPGQGGNTEAFF

length: 17
D: NA
J: TRBJ2-2
size: NA
V: TRBV4-3
DNA: TGCGCCAGCAGCCAAGATTTTAGGGCAGGAAGCACCGGGGAGCTGTTTTTT
CDR3: CASSQDFRAGSTGELFF

length: 15
D: NA
J: TRBJ1-5
size: NA
V: TRBV2
DNA: TGTGCCAGCAGTGAGGCGGCAGTTAGCAATCAGCCCCAGCATTTT
CDR3: CASSEAAVSNQPQHF

length: 15
D: TRBD1
J: TRBJ1-1
size: NA
V: TRBV7-6
DNA: TGTGCCAGCAGCCTACAGGGGGCGAGGAACACTGAAGCTTTCTTT
CDR3: CASSLQGARNTEAFF

length: 15
D: NA
J: TRBJ1-2
size: NA
V: TRBV11-2
DNA: TGTGCCAGCAGCTCAATTCGGGGGCGTAACTATGGCTACACCTTC
CDR3: CASSSIRGRNYGYTF

length: 14
D: TRBD1
J: TRBJ2-7
size: NA
V: TRBV18
DNA: TGTGCCAGCTCACCGGGACAGGGTTTTGGCGAGCAGTACTTC
CDR3: CASSPGQGFGEQYF

length: 14
D: NA
J: TRBJ1-6
size: NA
V: TRBV18
DNA: TGTGCCAGCGCCGACGCGGGTTATAATTCACCCCTCCACTTT
CDR3: CASADAGYNSPLHF

length: 14
D: NA
J: TRBJ2-7
size: once
V: TRBV7-2
DNA: TGTGCCAGCACCCAAAGGGGGGGTCGAGACGAGCAGTACTTC
CDR3: CASTQRGGRDEQYF

length: 16
D: NA
J: TRBJ1-5
size: NA
V: TRBV27
DNA: TGTGCCAGCAGTTTACTTCCCCGCACCGATTATCAGCCCCAGCATTTT
CDR3: CASSLLPRTDYQPQHF

length: 14
D: TRBD1
J: TRBJ1-3
size: NA
V: TRBV28
DNA: TGTGCCAGCAGTTCAGGGGGCTCTGGAAACACCATATATTTT
CDR3: CASSSGGSGNTIYF

length: 13
D: NA
J: TRBJ2-3
size: NA
V: TRBV5-1
DNA: TGCGCCAGCAGCCCGGCTGGGGCAGATACGCAGTATTTT
CDR3: CASSPAGADTQYF

length: 16
D: NA
J: TRBJ2-2
size: NA
V: TRBV5-1
DNA: TGCGCCAGCAGCTTAGTAGACGGAACCATCACCGGGGAGCTGTTTTTT
CDR3: CASSLVDGTITGELFF

length: 13
D: NA
J: TRBJ1-2
size: NA
V: TRBV5-1
DNA: TGCGCCAGCAGCTTCCAAGAAAGCTATGGCTACACCTTC
CDR3: CASSFQESYGYTF

length: 14
D: NA
J: TRBJ2-7
size: NA
V: TRBV19
DNA: TGTGCCAGTAGTGTTCCGGGTGGTGTTATAGGGCAGTACTTC
CDR3: CASSVPGGVIGQYF

length: 14
D: NA
J: TRBJ1-5
size: NA
V: TRBV15
DNA: TGTGCCACCAGCAGAGGGGTTGGGAATCAGCCCCAGCATTTT
CDR3: CATSRGVGNQPQHF

length: 17
D: TRBD1
J: TRBJ2-1
size: NA
V: TRBV18
DNA: TGTGCCAGCTCACCTCGAGGACCGACAGGGGGCTACGATGAGCAGTTCTTC
CDR3: CASSPRGPTGGYDEQFF

length: 16
D: TRBD2
J: TRBJ2-1
size: NA
V: TRBV6-5
DNA: TGTGCCAGCAGTTACTCGTTGGGGCTAGCGGGGGCCGAGCAGTTCTTC
CDR3: CASSYSLGLAGAEQFF

length: 15
D: TRBD1
J: TRBJ1-5
size: NA
V: TRBV30
DNA: TGTGCCTGGAGTGCGACTGGGACAGCAAATCAGCCCCAGCATTTT
CDR3: CAWSATGTANQPQHF

length: 15
D: TRBD1
J: TRBJ2-1
size: NA
V: TRBV18
DNA: TGTGCCAGCTCAGCGCCGGGACAGGGGAACAATGAGCAGTTCTTC
CDR3: CASSAPGQGNNEQFF

length: 12
D: NA
J: TRBJ1-1
size: NA
V: TRBV11-2
DNA: TGTGCCAGCAGCTTGCAGAACACTGAAGCTTTCTTT
CDR3: CASSLQNTEAFF